These 2 T cell receptor beta chains came from one sample sequenced in a study of T cell changes during pregnancy in multiple sclerosis. This table comes from immunoSEQ multiplex PCR, and its TCRdb copy is limited to in-frame clones, with some not included. The sample holds some 74,000 clones, approximately 92% seen once. The sample in question was peripheral blood, obtained after pregnancy. The receptors stem from a female donor in good health, enrolled as a control in a pregnancy study.

This chain joins TRBV6-1 and TRBJ2-7; TRBD1 aligns across 8 bases. The CDR3 sequence is 14 residues long. V trimming: 2 bases; J trimming: 5 bases; junction bases outside the gene matches: 5. CDR1 MNHNS and CDR2 SASEGT come from the germline V gene. CDR3 protein: CASSEFRGLNEQYF. Written as DNA, the CDR3 is TGTGCCAGCAGTGAATTCAGGGGGCTCAACGAGCAGTACTTC.

V usage is TRBV6-4 and J usage is TRBJ2-1, with D possibly TRBD1 on 5 matching bases. V shed 6 bases and J shed 4 bases, with 10 bases lying between them. The germline V gene has CDR1 MRHNA and CDR2 SNTAGT. CDR3 length: 13 amino acids. The CDR3 DNA sequence: TGTGCCAGCAGCCCGGACACATACAATGAGCAGTTCTTC. It translates to CASSPDTYNEQFF.